A selection of T cell receptor beta chains follows, all from one sample in a study of blood T cell repertoires in COVID-19. The assay was immunoSEQ multiplex PCR, and TCRdb's table has in-frame clones only and misses some. The table includes about 280,000 clones, approximately 88% detected once. Source material: PBMCs or T cells enriched from blood (not recorded which). These receptors originate from a woman in her twenties or thirties who had recovered from COVID-19. Both conserved end residues are part of each CDR3. The order of the fields is V gene, D gene, CDR3 length, clone size, J gene, CDR3 protein, CDR3 DNA. A D gene is named only where the DNA matches it firmly. For some rows the clone size is stated as once, few or many, or as a class when expanded; others skip it.

V gene: TRBV24-1; D gene: -; CDR3 length: 17; clone size: -; J gene: TRBJ2-1; CDR3 protein: CATSDPTSRHSYNEQFF; CDR3 DNA: TGTGCCACCAGTGATCCGACGAGCAGACACTCCTACAATGAGCAGTTCTTC
V gene: TRBV2; D gene: TRBD1; CDR3 length: 14; clone size: -; J gene: TRBJ1-2; CDR3 protein: CASGGQGSNYGYTF; CDR3 DNA: TGTGCCAGCGGTGGACAGGGGTCTAACTATGGCTACACCTTC
V gene: TRBV28; D gene: -; CDR3 length: 12; clone size: -; J gene: TRBJ1-2; CDR3 protein: CASSLSSQGYTF; CDR3 DNA: TGTGCCAGCAGTTTAAGTTCTCAGGGCTACACCTTC
V gene: TRBV10-3; D gene: -; CDR3 length: 12; clone size: -; J gene: TRBJ1-3; CDR3 protein: CAISAYGNTIYF; CDR3 DNA: TGTGCCATCAGTGCCTACGGAAACACCATATATTTT
V gene: TRBV28; D gene: -; CDR3 length: 13; clone size: -; J gene: TRBJ2-5; CDR3 protein: CASRGHGGETQYF; CDR3 DNA: TGTGCCAGCAGGGGACACGGTGGGGAGACCCAGTACTTC
V gene: TRBV6-1; D gene: TRBD1; CDR3 length: 16; clone size: -; J gene: TRBJ2-3; CDR3 protein: CASSESRTGSTDTQYF; CDR3 DNA: TGTGCCAGCAGTGAGTCGCGGACAGGGAGCACAGATACGCAGTATTTT
V gene: TRBV6-5; D gene: -; CDR3 length: 15; clone size: -; J gene: TRBJ2-3; CDR3 protein: CASSYSITYTDTQYF; CDR3 DNA: TGTGCCAGCAGTTACTCGATCACTTATACGGATACGCAGTATTTT
V gene: TRBV27; D gene: -; CDR3 length: 16; clone size: -; J gene: TRBJ2-3; CDR3 protein: CASSFFRDTRQSTQYF; CDR3 DNA: TGTGCCAGCAGTTTCTTCCGGGACACACGTCAGAGTACGCAGTATTTT
V gene: TRBV5-1; D gene: -; CDR3 length: 15; clone size: -; J gene: TRBJ2-7; CDR3 protein: CASSLVAERSYEQYF; CDR3 DNA: TGCGCCAGCAGCTTGGTGGCGGAGCGCTCCTACGAGCAGTACTTC
V gene: TRBV9; D gene: -; CDR3 length: 17; clone size: -; J gene: TRBJ2-2; CDR3 protein: CASSASEGGIYTGELFF; CDR3 DNA: TGTGCCAGCAGCGCCTCGGAGGGGGGGATCTACACCGGGGAGCTGTTTTTT
V gene: TRBV2; D gene: TRBD2; CDR3 length: 20; clone size: -; J gene: TRBJ2-3; CDR3 protein: CASSEEGLLERGLSTDTQYF; CDR3 DNA: TGTGCCAGCAGTGAAGAGGGTCTTCTGGAGCGGGGGCTCAGCACAGATACGCAGTATTTT
V gene: TRBV28; D gene: TRBD2; CDR3 length: 13; clone size: -; J gene: TRBJ2-7; CDR3 protein: CATSYRGVREQYF; CDR3 DNA: TGTGCCACCTCCTACCGGGGGGTGAGGGAGCAGTACTTC
V gene: TRBV14; D gene: -; CDR3 length: 14; clone size: -; J gene: TRBJ1-1; CDR3 protein: CASSQVTGNTEAFF; CDR3 DNA: TGTGCCAGCAGCCAAGTGACAGGGAACACTGAAGCTTTCTTT
V gene: TRBV19; D gene: TRBD1; CDR3 length: 15; clone size: -; J gene: TRBJ1-6; CDR3 protein: CASSRGQAKNSPLHF; CDR3 DNA: TGTGCCAGTAGTAGGGGACAGGCCAAAAATTCACCCCTCCACTTT
V gene: TRBV28; D gene: -; CDR3 length: 14; clone size: -; J gene: TRBJ2-2; CDR3 protein: CASSLALGTGELFF; CDR3 DNA: TGTGCCAGCAGTTTAGCCCTAGGCACCGGGGAGCTGTTTTTT
V gene: TRBV5-1; D gene: -; CDR3 length: 13; clone size: -; J gene: TRBJ1-2; CDR3 protein: CASSGGANYGYTF; CDR3 DNA: TGCGCCAGCAGCGGCGGAGCTAACTATGGCTACACCTTC
V gene: TRBV18; D gene: -; CDR3 length: 14; clone size: -; J gene: TRBJ2-3; CDR3 protein: CASSPLADPDTQYF; CDR3 DNA: TGTGCCAGCTCACCACTAGCGGACCCAGATACGCAGTATTTT
V gene: TRBV5-6; D gene: TRBD2; CDR3 length: 16; clone size: -; J gene: TRBJ2-2; CDR3 protein: CASSLWTSINTGELFF; CDR3 DNA: TGTGCCAGCAGCTTGTGGACTAGCATAAACACCGGGGAGCTGTTTTTT
V gene: TRBV5-1; D gene: TRBD1; CDR3 length: 14; clone size: once; J gene: TRBJ1-1; CDR3 protein: CASSWDRGDTEAFF; CDR3 DNA: TGCGCCAGCAGCTGGGACAGGGGGGACACTGAAGCTTTCTTT
V gene: TRBV28; D gene: -; CDR3 length: 16; clone size: -; J gene: TRBJ1-1; CDR3 protein: CASSLLPAGLNTEAFF; CDR3 DNA: TGTGCCAGCAGTTTGCTACCCGCAGGTCTAAACACTGAAGCTTTCTTT
V gene: TRBV5-1; D gene: -; CDR3 length: 14; clone size: few; J gene: TRBJ2-7; CDR3 protein: CASSLKQGIYEQYF; CDR3 DNA: TGCGCCAGCAGCTTGAAACAGGGAATCTACGAGCAGTACTTC
V gene: TRBV27; D gene: -; CDR3 length: 16; clone size: -; J gene: TRBJ1-1; CDR3 protein: CASRPRITTGTTEAFF; CDR3 DNA: TGTGCCAGCAGGCCGCGAATTACAACAGGGACCACTGAAGCTTTCTTT